This T cell receptor (beta chain) was sequenced in a study of T cell responses to AZD1222 COVID-19 vaccine. Findings and limits, study-wide: There were repertoire samples only from the period after the peak T cell response. At study baseline, merely five or six AZD1222 recipients were seropositive. Most donors were white British and more were female, and clonal diversity was possibly underestimated. Dominant at 160-218 and 743-854, vaccine-associated CD4 TCRs also spanned spike.

The V end was cut by 0 bases, the J end by 1 base, with 9 bases between. The CDR3 contains 15 residues. Germline CDR1 LNHNV, CDR2 YYDKDF (reference sequence). A remark on this clone: Its specificity is not known.

Measured with immunoSEQ multiplex PCR; TCRdb has only the in-frame clones, and not every one. Seen here are 35,000 to 45,000 clones, 60% to 85% observed once, and the top ten hold 3% to 5%. The chain has TRBV15 and TRBJ1-2; perhaps TRBD1 as D (5 bases). The source material was peripheral blood, sampled on day 0 of AZD1222 vaccination. The receptor was derived from an adult in good health. The CDR3 DNA reads TGTGCCACCAGCAGAGATTGGGGGGTTAACTATGGCTACACCTTC. Translating it yields CATSRDWGVNYGYTF. Combining the CDR3 with reference TRBV15 and TRBJ1-2 gives the whole variable domain DAMVIQNPRYQVTQFGKPVTLSCSQTLNHNVMYWYQQKSSQAPKLLFHYYDKDFNNEADTPDNFQSRRPNTSFCFLDIRSPGLGDTAMYLCATSRDWGVNYGYTFGSGTRLTVV.